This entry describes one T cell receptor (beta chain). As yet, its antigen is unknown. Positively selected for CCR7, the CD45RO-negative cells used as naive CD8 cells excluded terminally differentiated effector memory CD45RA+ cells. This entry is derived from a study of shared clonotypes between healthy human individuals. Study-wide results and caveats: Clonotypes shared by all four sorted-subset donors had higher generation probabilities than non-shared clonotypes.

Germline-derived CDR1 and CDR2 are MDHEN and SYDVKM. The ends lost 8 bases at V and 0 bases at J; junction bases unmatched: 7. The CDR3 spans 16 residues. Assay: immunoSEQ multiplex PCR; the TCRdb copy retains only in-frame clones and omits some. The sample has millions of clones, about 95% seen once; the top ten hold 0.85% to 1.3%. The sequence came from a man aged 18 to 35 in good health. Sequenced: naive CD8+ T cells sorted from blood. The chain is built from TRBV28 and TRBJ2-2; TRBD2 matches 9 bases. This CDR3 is CASLGAGGSNTGELFF. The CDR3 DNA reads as TGTGCCAGCTTAGGGGCGGGAGGGTCGAACACCGGGGAGCTGTTTTTT.